This TCR beta chain was observed in a study of shared clonotypes between healthy human individuals. Concerning this clone itself: Its antigen is as yet unknown.

Libraries were prepared by immunoSEQ multiplex PCR; TCRdb keeps only in-frame clonotypes and omits some of them. The sample lists some 1,100,000 clones; 75% to 85% were seen once. Germline CDR1 MDHEN, CDR2 SYDVKM. The CDR3 is 15 amino acids. J was trimmed by 4 bases and V by 2 bases; bases with no gene match: 6. Study conclusions and caveats: A limitation of the genetic and exposure-history diversity represented arose from few donors. Richness estimates generally favored naive over memory subsets. Sequencing depth was a factor that was expected to affect clonotype sharing among donors.

Those who donated, Caucasian adults without exception, all lived in Nashville, Tennessee. Sequences were obtained from memory CD4+ T cells from PBMCs. Subset meaning: CD45RA-negative fraction. The V and J genes are TRBV28 and TRBJ1-2; 8 bases agree with TRBD1. The source is a man between 18 and 29 years old in good health. Some clones in this sample may be carry-over from other donors' samples. In DNA form, the CDR3 reads TGTGCCAGCAGTTTAGGTGAAACAGGGGGCTATGGCTACACCTTC. The encoded protein is CASSLGETGGYGYTF.